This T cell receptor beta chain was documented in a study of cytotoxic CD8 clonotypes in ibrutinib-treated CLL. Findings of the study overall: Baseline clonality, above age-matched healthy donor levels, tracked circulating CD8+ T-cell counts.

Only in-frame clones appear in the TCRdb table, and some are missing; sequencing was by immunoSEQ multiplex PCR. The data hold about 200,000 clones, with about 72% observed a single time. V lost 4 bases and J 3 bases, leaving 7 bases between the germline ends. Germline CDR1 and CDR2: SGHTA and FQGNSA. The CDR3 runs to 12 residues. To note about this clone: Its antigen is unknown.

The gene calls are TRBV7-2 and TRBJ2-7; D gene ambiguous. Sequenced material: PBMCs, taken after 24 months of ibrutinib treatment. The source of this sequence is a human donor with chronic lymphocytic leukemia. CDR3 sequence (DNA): TGTGCCAGCAGCTGGTCTGTCTACGAGCAGTACTTC. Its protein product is CASSWSVYEQYF.